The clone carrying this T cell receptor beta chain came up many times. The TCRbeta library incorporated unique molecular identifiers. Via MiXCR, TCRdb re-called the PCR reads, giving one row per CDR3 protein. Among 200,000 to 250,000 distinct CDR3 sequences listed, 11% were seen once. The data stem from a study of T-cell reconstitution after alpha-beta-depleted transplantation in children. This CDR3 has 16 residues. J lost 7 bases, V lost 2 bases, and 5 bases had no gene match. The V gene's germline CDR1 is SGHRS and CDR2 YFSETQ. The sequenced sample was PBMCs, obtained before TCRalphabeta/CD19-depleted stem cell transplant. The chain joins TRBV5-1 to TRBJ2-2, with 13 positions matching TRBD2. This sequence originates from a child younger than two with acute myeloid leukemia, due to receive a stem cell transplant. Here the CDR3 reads CASSFRLAGGGGELFF. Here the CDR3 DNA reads TGCGCCAGCAGCTTCCGACTAGCGGGAGGAGGCGGGGAGCTGTTTTTT.